Shown below are 25 T cell receptor beta chains from a single sample sequenced in a study of blood T cell repertoires in COVID-19. Data came from immunoSEQ multiplex PCR; TCRdb stores just in-frame clones and leaves some out. Of about 490,000 clones in the sample, approximately 85% were seen once. Material for sequencing was peripheral blood. The origin of the receptors is a human donor in a cohort sampled during active COVID-19.

The chain has TRBV3-1 (or the pseudogene TRBV3-2) and TRBJ2-3; 10 bases agree with TRBD2. Germline V gene data show CDR1 as LGHDT and CDR2 as YNNKEL (reference sequence). CDR3 length: 16 residues. Trimming removed 4 bases from V and 4 bases from J; junction bases left unmatched: 8. The CDR3 loop is CASSRPSGSRADTQYF. The CDR3 nucleotides are TGTGCCAGCAGCCGACCTAGCGGGAGTCGGGCAGATACGCAGTATTTT.

V usage is TRBV6-5 and J usage is TRBJ1-6; a weak D match, TRBD1 (5 bases). CDR1 MNHEY and CDR2 SVGAGI come from the germline V gene. This CDR3 spans 15 amino acids. The V gene lost 0 bases and the J gene lost 10 bases, with 13 bases spanning the gap. CDR3 nucleotides: TGTGCCAGCAGTTACTCGCAGGGAAGTGGGTCACCCCTCCACTTT. Amino acids: CASSYSQGSGSPLHF.

J is TRBJ2-1 and V is TRBV28, with TRBD2 matching over 7 bases. V shed 6 bases, J shed 3 bases, and the junction held 8 bases outside the gene matches. Germline lookup yields CDR1 MDHEN and CDR2 SYDVKM. The CDR3 loop spans 15 amino acids. CDR3 amino acids: CASSTRKRDYNEQFF. The DNA for the CDR3 is TGTGCCAGCAGCACCCGAAAGCGGGACTACAATGAGCAGTTCTTC. Full variable domain (remainder filled in from reference TRBV28 and TRBJ2-1): DVKVTQSSRYLVKRTGEKVFLECVQDMDHENMFWYRQDPGLGLRLIYFSYDVKMKEKGDIPEGYSVSREKKERFSLILESASTNQTSMYLCASSTRKRDYNEQFFGPGTRLTVL.

The chain is built from TRBV19 and TRBJ1-1, with TRBD1 as a possible D gene (6 bases). CDR3 length: 14 amino acids. Looked up from germline, CDR1 is LNHDA and CDR2 is SQIVND (reference sequence). Trimming removed 1 base at V and 3 bases at J, with 9 bases between. The CDR3 loop is CASSIAGDHTEAFF. The CDR3 coding sequence is TGTGCCAGTAGTATAGCAGGGGATCACACTGAAGCTTTCTTT.

The chain joins TRBV6-5 to TRBJ1-2; D not resolved. Germline CDR1 reads MNHEY; CDR2 reads SVGAGI. With 0 bases removed from V and 4 bases from J, the gap between germline ends came to 9 bases. The CDR3 is 14 amino acids. For the CDR3, the DNA is TGTGCCAGCAGTTACTCGCGGATGTCCTATGGCTACACCTTC. Protein product: CASSYSRMSYGYTF.

The genes are TRBV19 and TRBJ1-2, with 7 positions matching TRBD1. Germline V gene data show CDR1 as LNHDA and CDR2 as SQIVND (reference sequence). Trimming cost V 6 bases and J 8 bases; bases outside gene matches: 15. The CDR3 has 15 residues. The CDR3 bases are TGTGCCAGTAGCAGAACCAGGACAGGCATCGAGGGCTACACCTTC. This encodes CASSRTRTGIEGYTF.

This clone has just one count. The J gene is TRBJ1-2, the V gene TRBV28, with unresolved D. The CDR3 spans 13 residues. Germline CDR1 MDHEN, CDR2 SYDVKM. V shed 3 bases and J shed 8 bases, with 13 bases lying between them. This chain's CDR3 is CASSLAQTGGYTF. The DNA for the CDR3 is TGTGCCAGCAGTTTGGCGCAAACGGGAGGCTACACCTTC.

This chain uses TRBV5-1 with TRBJ2-7; possible D gene TRBD2, 6 bases. This CDR3 comprises 15 residues. V was cut by 1 base and J by 1 base, with 12 bases left in between. Per the germline V gene, CDR1 is SGHRS and CDR2 is YFSETQ. CDR3 protein: CASSLRRANSYEQYF. CDR3 nucleotides: TGCGCCAGCAGCTTGAGGAGGGCAAATTCCTACGAGCAGTACTTC.

The chain uses TRBV28 and TRBJ1-2; perhaps TRBD1 as D (5 bases). Germline lookup yields CDR1 MDHEN and CDR2 SYDVKM. The CDR3 runs 15 residues. Trimming left V 3 bases short and J 7 bases short, with 18 bases between. The CDR3 DNA reads as TGTGCCAGCAGTTTGTTTGTTCAGGGCTCGGGTGGCTACACCTTC. It encodes CASSLFVQGSGGYTF.

This clone was counted between two and nine times. J is TRBJ2-1 and V is TRBV27; 12 bases map to TRBD2. Germline loops: CDR1 MNHEY, CDR2 SMNVEV (reference sequence). V lost 4 bases, J lost 7 bases, and 8 bases stayed unmatched. CDR3 size: 16 residues. The DNA of the CDR3 is TGTGCCAGCAGTTCGCCGACTAGCGGGAGTAGGAATGAGCAGTTCTTC. Protein sequence: CASSSPTSGSRNEQFF.

This rearrangement joins TRBV2 to TRBJ2-1; 13 bases are a match to TRBD2. V was clipped by 8 bases and J by 6 bases; unmatched bases: 4. The CDR3 consists of 14 residues. Germline V gives CDR1 SNHLY, CDR2 FYNNEI. CDR3 nucleotide sequence: TGTGCCAGCGCGGGACTAGCGGGACTCAATGAGCAGTTCTTC. It specifies CASAGLAGLNEQFF.

The chain links TRBV19 to TRBJ2-3, with TRBD2 matching 10 bases. V was clipped by 3 bases and J by 4 bases; unmatched bases: 4. Germline loops: CDR1 LNHDA, CDR2 SQIVND (reference sequence). The CDR3 length is 15 residues. The CDR3 region is CASSIQSGGADTQYF. The CDR3 DNA reads TGTGCCAGTAGTATTCAGAGCGGGGGGGCAGATACGCAGTATTTT.

The chain recombines TRBV7-9 with TRBJ2-6; D is ambiguous. The CDR3 runs to 13 residues. Germline V gene sequence: CDR1 SEHNR, CDR2 FQNEAQ (reference sequence). The V gene lost 7 bases and the J gene lost 4 bases, with 8 bases spanning the gap. Here the CDR3 reads CASTPSGANVLTF. CDR3 nucleotide sequence: TGTGCCAGCACCCCCTCGGGGGCCAACGTCCTGACTTTC.

This rearrangement joins TRBV6-5 to TRBJ1-3, with 9 bases lining up with TRBD1. The V segment lost 2 bases and the J segment 2 bases; nucleotides outside the gene matches: 4. CDR3 size: 16 residues. CDR1 and CDR2 from the germline V gene are MNHEY and SVGAGI. The CDR3, as DNA: TGTGCCAGCAGTTACCAGGGACAGGGAGCTGGAAACACCATATATTTT. It encodes CASSYQGQGAGNTIYF.

This clone appeared once. The V and J genes are TRBV9 and TRBJ1-2; 7 bases agree with TRBD1. The CDR3 is 16 residues long. CDR1 is SGDLS and CDR2 is YYNGEE in the germline V gene. J was trimmed by 0 bases and V by 3 bases; bases with no gene match: 8. The CDR3 bases are TGTGCCAGCAGCGATCCCGCCCAGGGGGCTAACTATGGCTACACCTTC. Encoded protein: CASSDPAQGANYGYTF.

The chain employs TRBV7-8 and TRBJ2-7; D is possibly TRBD1 (5 bases). This CDR3 has 13 amino acids. Between the trimmed V and J ends, which lost 1 base and 2 bases, there was a span of 6 bases. Germline V gene data show CDR1 as SGHVS and CDR2 as FQNEAQ. Written as DNA, the CDR3 is TGTGCCAGCAGCTTAGTAGGGGCCTACGAGCAGTACTTC. Translated, it gives CASSLVGAYEQYF.

The rearrangement uses TRBV7-2 and TRBJ2-7, with 7 bases identical to TRBD2. Germline CDR1 is SGHTA and CDR2 is FQGNSA. V lost 0 bases to trimming and J lost 2 bases; unmatched junction nucleotides: 7. This CDR3 has 16 amino acids. For the CDR3, the DNA is TGTGCCAGCAGCTTAGCGGGAGGGCCTGGAGCCTACGAGCAGTACTTC. Amino acids: CASSLAGGPGAYEQYF.

V and J are TRBV5-5 and TRBJ2-7; 9 bases are shared with TRBD1. The CDR3 spans 14 residues. With 6 bases clipped from V and 6 bases from J, the junction kept 10 bases outside the gene matches. Looked up from germline, CDR1 is SGHKS and CDR2 is YYEKEE (reference sequence). CDR3 DNA: TGTGCCAGCAACCTTTTACAGGGGGCACGCGAGCAGTACTTC. Amino acids: CASNLLQGAREQYF.

The gene calls are TRBV3-1 (or the pseudogene TRBV3-2) and TRBJ1-1; the D is unclear. V was trimmed by 3 bases and J by 6 bases, leaving 11 bases between them. The CDR3 loop spans 13 amino acids. CDR1 LGHDT and CDR2 YNNKEL come from the germline V gene (reference sequence). The CDR3 sequence: CASSHQNPPEAFF. The CDR3 DNA is TGTGCCAGCAGCCACCAAAATCCCCCTGAAGCTTTCTTT.

The chain couples TRBV6-2 or TRBV6-3 to TRBJ2-7, with TRBD2 as a possible D gene (6 bases). The CDR3 sequence is 14 residues long. Germline V gene data show CDR1 as MNHEY and CDR2 as SVGEGT. Trimming stripped 0 bases from V and 7 bases from J, with 13 bases between. CDR3 coding DNA: TGTGCCAGCAGTTACTCCCGGGGCCGGGAGGAGCAGTACTTC. As protein: CASSYSRGREEQYF.

The chain employs TRBV24-1 and TRBJ2-1; TRBD1 aligns across 8 bases. The CDR3 is 19 residues long. Germline lookup yields CDR1 KGHDR and CDR2 SFDVKD. J gave up 8 bases and V 5 bases, and 22 bases lay outside the gene matches. The DNA for the CDR3 is TGTGCCACCAGTGTAGGTGGACAGGGTGGTTTGGTGGGTTACCATGAGCAGTTCTTC. This encodes CATSVGGQGGLVGYHEQFF.

The chain joins TRBV5-1 to TRBJ2-7; 11 bases line up with TRBD2. The germline gives CDR1 SGHRS, CDR2 YFSETQ. The CDR3 runs 15 residues. V dropped 3 bases and J dropped 4; count of bases not matched to a gene: 6. The CDR3 DNA follows: TGCGCCAGCAGCTCTACTAGCGGGAGCGCATACGAGCAGTACTTC. Amino acid sequence: CASSSTSGSAYEQYF.

The gene calls are TRBV28 and TRBJ2-7; 8 bases fit TRBD2. V was pared by 5 bases and J by 0 bases, with 12 bases of the junction left unmatched. The CDR3 has 17 amino acids. Germline V gene sequence: CDR1 MDHEN, CDR2 SYDVKM. Here the CDR3 reads CASSPWIAGKFSYEQYF. Written as DNA, the CDR3 is TGTGCCAGCAGTCCCTGGATAGCGGGAAAATTCTCCTACGAGCAGTACTTC.

CDR3 loop: CASSLQTVAGEQFF. As DNA, the CDR3 is TGTGCCAGCAGCCTCCAGACAGTTGCCGGTGAGCAGTTCTTC. V is TRBV28 and J is TRBJ2-1, with TRBD1 as a possible D gene (5 bases). Between the trimmed V and J ends, which lost 6 bases and 9 bases, there was a span of 18 bases. This CDR3 has 14 amino acids. Germline V gene sequence: CDR1 MDHEN, CDR2 SYDVKM.

The CDR3 loop is CATSRGQGGSEQYF. The DNA of the CDR3 is TGTGCCACCAGCAGAGGACAGGGGGGCTCCGAGCAGTACTTC. V usage is TRBV15 and J usage is TRBJ2-7, with TRBD1 matching over 9 bases. With 1 base clipped from V and 6 bases from J, the junction kept 4 bases outside the gene matches. CDR3 length: 14 amino acids. From germline, CDR1 is LNHNV and CDR2 YYDKDF (reference sequence).